This T cell receptor (beta chain) was recovered during a study of blood T cells in healthy people across ages. General study findings and limits: More naive CD4+ cells and higher diversity were found in long-lived than in aged donors. The study could not conclusively compare naive and antigen-experienced cells, given its unsorted PBMCs.

The V gene's germline CDR1 is MDHEN and CDR2 SYDVKM. The CDR3 is 14 amino acids. The germline V and J ends were trimmed by 4 bases and 5 bases, with 13 bases remaining between them. Each donor was a healthy Caucasian individual from Russia, aged roughly 6 to 95. Peripheral blood, roughly 11 milliliters per donor, was collected. This clonotype showed up just a few times. Its antigen is not identified. It was with a sample-barcoded 5' primer and a J-beta primer mix that a second PCR of roughly 7 to 12 cycles was run. TCRdb processed the 5' RACE reads anew with MiXCR; each CDR3 protein has one entry. In the table there are approximately 1,000,000 distinct CDR3 sequences, 35% to 40% of which are singletons.

Sequencing was done on a sample of blood. V and J are TRBV28 and TRBJ2-3; possibly TRBD1 for D (5 bases). The origin of this receptor is a man between 18 and 29 years old in good health. The CDR3 loop reads CASSSSRGKDTQYF. In DNA, the CDR3 is TGTGCCAGCAGTTCAAGTAGGGGTAAAGATACGCAGTATTTT.